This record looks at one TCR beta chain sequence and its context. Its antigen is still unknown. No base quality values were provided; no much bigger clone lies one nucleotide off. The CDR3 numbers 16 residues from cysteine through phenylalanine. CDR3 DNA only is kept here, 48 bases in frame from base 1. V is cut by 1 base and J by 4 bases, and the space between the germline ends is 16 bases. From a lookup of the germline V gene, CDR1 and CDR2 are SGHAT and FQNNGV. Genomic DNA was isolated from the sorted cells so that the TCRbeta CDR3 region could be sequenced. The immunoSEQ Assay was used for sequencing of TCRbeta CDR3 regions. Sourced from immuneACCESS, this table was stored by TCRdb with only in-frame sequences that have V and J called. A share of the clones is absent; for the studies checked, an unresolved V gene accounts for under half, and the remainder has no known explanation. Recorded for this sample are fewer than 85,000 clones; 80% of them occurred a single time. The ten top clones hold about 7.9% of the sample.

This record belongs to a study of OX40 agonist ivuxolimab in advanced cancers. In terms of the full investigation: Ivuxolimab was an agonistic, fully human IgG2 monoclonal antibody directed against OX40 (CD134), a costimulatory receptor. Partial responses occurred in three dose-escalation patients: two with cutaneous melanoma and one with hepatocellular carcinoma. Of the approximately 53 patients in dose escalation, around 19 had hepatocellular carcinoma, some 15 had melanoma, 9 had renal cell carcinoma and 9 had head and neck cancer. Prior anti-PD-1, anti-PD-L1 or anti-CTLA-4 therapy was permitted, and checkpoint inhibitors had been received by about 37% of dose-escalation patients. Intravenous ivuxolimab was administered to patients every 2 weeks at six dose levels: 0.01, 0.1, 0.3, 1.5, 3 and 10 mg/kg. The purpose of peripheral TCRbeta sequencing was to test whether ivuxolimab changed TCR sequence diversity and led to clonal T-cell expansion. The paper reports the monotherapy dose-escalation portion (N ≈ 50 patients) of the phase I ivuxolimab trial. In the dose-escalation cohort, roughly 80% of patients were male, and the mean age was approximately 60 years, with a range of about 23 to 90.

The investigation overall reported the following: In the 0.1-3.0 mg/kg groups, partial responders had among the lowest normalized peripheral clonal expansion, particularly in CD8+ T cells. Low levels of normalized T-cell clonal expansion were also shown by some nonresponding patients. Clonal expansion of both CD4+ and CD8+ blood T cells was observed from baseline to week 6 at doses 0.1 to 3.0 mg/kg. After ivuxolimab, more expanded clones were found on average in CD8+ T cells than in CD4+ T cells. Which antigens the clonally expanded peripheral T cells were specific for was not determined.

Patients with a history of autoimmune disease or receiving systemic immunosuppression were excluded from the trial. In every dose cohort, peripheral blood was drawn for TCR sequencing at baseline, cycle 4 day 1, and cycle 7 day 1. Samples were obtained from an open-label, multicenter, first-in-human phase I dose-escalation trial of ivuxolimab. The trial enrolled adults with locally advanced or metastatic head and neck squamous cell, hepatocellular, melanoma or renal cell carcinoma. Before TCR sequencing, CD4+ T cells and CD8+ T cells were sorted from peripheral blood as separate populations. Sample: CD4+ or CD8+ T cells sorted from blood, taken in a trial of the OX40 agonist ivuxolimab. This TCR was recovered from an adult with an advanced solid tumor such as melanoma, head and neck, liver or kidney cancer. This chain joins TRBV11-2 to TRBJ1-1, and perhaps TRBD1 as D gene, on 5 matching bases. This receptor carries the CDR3 CASSLGGTLSSTEAFF. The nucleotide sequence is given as TGTGCCAGCAGCTTAGGGGGGACCCTATCGAGCACTGAAGCTTTCTTT.